This is a list of T cell receptor beta chains from one sample in a study of blood T cells in healthy people across ages. Using its own MiXCR run on the 5' RACE reads, TCRdb lists one record per CDR3 protein. The table lists 780,000 or so distinct CDR3 sequences, 50% to 65% of them singletons. The sample comprised blood. Receptors were obtained from an elderly man in good health. The CDR3 runs from the conserved cysteine through the conserved F or W. D genes are given only for firm matches. Part of the rows lack a size; the others show once, few, many or a class for expanded clones.

D gene: .
clone size: .
J gene: TRBJ2-3
V gene: TRBV5-5
CDR3 protein: CASSRGVADTDTQYF
CDR3 DNA: TGTGCCAGCAGCCGTGGGGTAGCGGACACAGATACGCAGTATTTT

D gene: .
clone size: .
J gene: TRBJ1-2
V gene: TRBV4-1
CDR3 protein: CASSQDTQGRYYGYTF
CDR3 DNA: TGCGCCAGCAGCCAAGATACACAGGGTCGATACTATGGCTACACCTTC

D gene: TRBD2
clone size: .
J gene: TRBJ2-7
V gene: TRBV3-1
CDR3 protein: CASSQDSTSGYEQYF
CDR3 DNA: TGTGCCAGCAGCCAAGATTCGACTAGCGGGTACGAGCAGTACTTC

D gene: .
clone size: few
J gene: TRBJ2-7
V gene: TRBV3-1
CDR3 protein: CASSQFGGPSYEQYF
CDR3 DNA: TGTGCCAGCAGTCAATTTGGAGGTCCTTCCTACGAGCAGTACTTC

D gene: .
clone size: .
J gene: TRBJ1-2
V gene: TRBV7-2
CDR3 protein: CASSLGGNQPYGYTF
CDR3 DNA: TGTGCCAGCAGCTTGGGGGGGAACCAGCCCTATGGCTACACCTTC

D gene: .
clone size: .
J gene: TRBJ1-6
V gene: TRBV21-1
CDR3 protein: CASSKGGGFNWDSPLHF
CDR3 DNA: TGTGCCAGCAGCAAAGGGGGAGGGTTTAATTGGGATTCACCCCTCCACTTT

D gene: TRBD2
clone size: many
J gene: TRBJ2-5
V gene: TRBV29-1
CDR3 protein: CSVVAGGETQYF
CDR3 DNA: TGCAGCGTTGTCGCGGGAGGCGAGACCCAGTACTTC

D gene: .
clone size: many
J gene: TRBJ2-2
V gene: TRBV7-3
CDR3 protein: CASSLMPGSQGTGELFF
CDR3 DNA: TGTGCCAGCAGCTTGATGCCGGGAAGTCAAGGAACCGGGGAGCTGTTTTTT

D gene: .
clone size: .
J gene: TRBJ2-1
V gene: TRBV7-9
CDR3 protein: CASSSSKGSLAEQFF
CDR3 DNA: TGTGCCAGCAGCTCTTCTAAGGGGAGCCTGGCTGAGCAGTTCTTC

D gene: .
clone size: few
J gene: TRBJ2-2
V gene: TRBV18
CDR3 protein: CASSPPGGNTGELFF
CDR3 DNA: TGTGCCAGCTCACCACCGGGGGGAAACACCGGGGAGCTGTTTTTT

D gene: .
clone size: .
J gene: TRBJ1-2
V gene: TRBV2
CDR3 protein: CASTTGFGGYTF
CDR3 DNA: TGTGCCAGCACTACAGGGTTTGGCGGCTACACCTTC

D gene: TRBD2
clone size: .
J gene: TRBJ2-7
V gene: TRBV11-2
CDR3 protein: CASTLGLIYEQYF
CDR3 DNA: TGTGCCAGCACCTTGGGACTAATCTACGAGCAGTACTTC

D gene: .
clone size: .
J gene: TRBJ2-1
V gene: TRBV7-8
CDR3 protein: CASSSTGRGDEQFF
CDR3 DNA: TGTGCCAGCAGCTCCACGGGACGTGGCGATGAGCAGTTCTTC

D gene: TRBD2
clone size: .
J gene: TRBJ2-7
V gene: TRBV4-2
CDR3 protein: CASSRSTSGNSYEQYF
CDR3 DNA: TGTGCCAGCAGCCGGTCGACTAGCGGGAACTCCTACGAGCAGTACTTC

D gene: .
clone size: .
J gene: TRBJ2-1
V gene: TRBV5-1
CDR3 protein: CASSLTGAGPYNEQFF
CDR3 DNA: TGCGCCAGCAGCTTGACGGGAGCCGGCCCTTACAATGAGCAGTTCTTC

D gene: .
clone size: .
J gene: TRBJ2-5
V gene: TRBV2
CDR3 protein: CASMDQGRHQETQYF
CDR3 DNA: TGTGCCAGCATGGACCAGGGACGGCACCAAGAGACCCAGTACTTC